One and the same sample provided the 28 T cell receptor beta chains below, sequenced in a study of CD8 T cells in Susac syndrome. Reverse transcription of about 0.45 to 1 ug RNA used random hexamers. TCRdb reprocessed the immunoSEQ multiplex PCR reads with MiXCR, giving one entry per CDR3 protein. The sample records over 150,000 distinct CDR3 sequences, approximately 95% being singletons. Input material: CD4+ T cells from PBMCs. The receptors here all came from a human donor with Susac syndrome.

The chain has TRBV29-1 and TRBJ1-1, with D tentatively TRBD1 (5 bases). CDR3 length: 13 amino acids. Per the germline V gene, CDR1 is SQVTM and CDR2 is ANQGSEA. V was trimmed by 4 bases and J by 0 bases, leaving 9 bases between them. The CDR3 DNA is TGCAGCGTTGGGGAGGGGATGAACACTGAAGCTTTCTTT. Residues: CSVGEGMNTEAFF.

V usage is TRBV29-1 and J usage is TRBJ2-3; TRBD2 is a possible D gene (6 bases). From germline, CDR1 is SQVTM and CDR2 ANQGSEA. The CDR3 contains 13 residues. Deletions cut 4 bases from V and 2 bases from J, with 10 bases between. CDR3 nucleotides: TGCAGCGTTGGCGGGGTGCACACAGATACGCAGTATTTT. This sequence encodes CSVGGVHTDTQYF.

This clonotype came up a few times. The chain carries TRBV3-1 and TRBJ1-2, with D tentatively TRBD1 (6 bases). CDR3 size: 12 residues. Trimming cost V 5 bases and J 5 bases, with 9 bases left between them. The germline V gene encodes CDR1 LGHDT and CDR2 YNNKEL (reference sequence). The DNA for the CDR3 is TGTGCCAGCAGCGGGCAGGGGTATGGCTACACCTTC. It yields the protein CASSGQGYGYTF.

This chain connects TRBV20-1 to TRBJ2-3; D not certain. The ends were cut back, 6 bases at V and 2 bases at J, with 12 bases in the middle. The germline V gene has CDR1 DFQATT and CDR2 SNEGSKA (reference sequence). CDR3 length equals 13 residues. The CDR3 DNA reads as TGCAGTGCGGTGAAACCCCCCACAGATACGCAGTATTTT. Residues: CSAVKPPTDTQYF.

In this sample, this clonotype turned up a few times. The chain couples TRBV19 to TRBJ2-7; perhaps TRBD2 as D (5 bases). Germline loops: CDR1 LNHDA, CDR2 SQIVND (reference sequence). The CDR3 is made up of 14 amino acids. V gave up 4 bases and J gave up 2 bases, with 12 bases separating them. CDR3 coding DNA: TGTGCCAGTAGTACAAGGGAGATTACCTACGAGCAGTACTTC. It specifies CASSTREITYEQYF.

The CDR3 spells CATSREGTFNYGYTF. CDR3 DNA sequence: TGTGCCACCAGCAGAGAAGGGACCTTTAACTATGGCTACACCTTC. The J gene is TRBJ1-2, the V gene TRBV15; tentative D call: TRBD1 (5 bases). In germline, CDR1 is LNHNV, CDR2 YYDKDF (reference sequence). This CDR3 has 15 residues. Deletions cut 0 bases from V and 1 base from J, with 9 bases between.

The V call is TRBV10-3, the J call TRBJ1-2, with a tentative D call TRBD1 (5 bases). The CDR3 has 16 amino acids. V gave up 4 bases and J gave up 0 bases, with 15 bases separating them. Germline V gene lookup returns CDR1 ENHRY and CDR2 SYGVKD. The CDR3 DNA follows: TGTGCCATCAGTGCTACCGGGACGGACACTAACTATGGCTACACCTTC. It is translated as CAISATGTDTNYGYTF.

The V gene is TRBV24-1, the J gene TRBJ2-5, with D perhaps matching TRBD1 (5 bases). CDR3 length: 15 amino acids. V was trimmed by 5 bases and J by 1 base, leaving 13 bases between them. Germline loops: CDR1 KGHDR, CDR2 SFDVKD. CDR3 nucleotide sequence: TGTGCCACCAGTGCTACTCCAGGGCTCCAAGAGACCCAGTACTTC. This gives the protein CATSATPGLQETQYF.

This clonotype was counted once. The rearrangement joins TRBV5-1 to TRBJ2-3; 9 nucleotides agree with TRBD2. Trimming removed 4 bases from V and 5 bases from J; junction bases left unmatched: 11. The CDR3 spans 16 residues. Germline V gene lookup returns CDR1 SGHRS and CDR2 YFSETQ. The CDR3: CASSTGSSGSGDTQYF. The CDR3 nucleotides are TGCGCCAGCAGCACAGGGAGTAGCGGGAGTGGAGATACGCAGTATTTT.

CDR3 protein: CASSPVAGSESPLHF. The CDR3 nucleotides read TGTGCCAGCTCACCGGTCGCAGGTTCGGAGTCACCCCTCCACTTT. The V gene is TRBV18, the J gene TRBJ1-6; D gene ambiguous. The CDR3 contains 15 residues. Germline V gene data show CDR1 as KGHSH and CDR2 as LQKENI. V lost 3 bases to trimming and J lost 10 bases, with 16 bases between them. Variable domain in full (rest from reference TRBV18 and TRBJ1-6): NAGVMQNPRHLVRRRGQEARLRCSPMKGHSHVYWYRQLPEEGLKFMVYLQKENIIDESGMPKERFSAEFPKEGPSILRIQQVVRGDSAAYFCASSPVAGSESPLHFGNGTRLTVT.

CDR3 bases: TGCGCCAGCAGCCAAGTTGGAGGGGGGAATTACAATGAGCAGTTCTTC. Its translation is CASSQVGGGNYNEQFF. The V and J genes are TRBV4-3 and TRBJ2-1; D tentatively fits TRBD1 or TRBD2 (6 bases each). The CDR3 runs to 16 residues. V dropped 1 base and J dropped 4 bases, with 14 bases sitting between them. Germline V CDR1 and CDR2: LGHNA, YSLEER.

The rearrangement uses TRBV4-1 and TRBJ1-4; D is perhaps TRBD1 (6 bases). Germline-derived CDR1 and CDR2 are MGHRA and YSYEKL. V lost 7 bases and J lost 6, with 15 bases in between. The CDR3 extends over 14 amino acids. The CDR3 DNA reads TGCGCCAGCACGCCTAACAGGGTGGATGAAAAACTGTTTTTT. It encodes CASTPNRVDEKLFF.

The chain joins TRBV9 to TRBJ2-1; 9 nucleotides align to TRBD1. The CDR3 loop spans 14 amino acids. Germline V gene sequence: CDR1 SGDLS, CDR2 YYNGEE. The V gene end was trimmed by 0 bases and the J gene end by 8 bases; junction bases not matched to a gene: 3. The CDR3 region has the DNA TGTGCCAGCAGCGTAGCCGGGACAGGGTATGAGCAGTTCTTC. Its translation is CASSVAGTGYEQFF.

The chain has TRBV2 and TRBJ2-1, with TRBD1 as a possible D gene (6 bases). Germline V CDR1 and CDR2: SNHLY, FYNNEI. V was trimmed by 5 bases and J by 6 bases, leaving 11 bases between them. The CDR3 has 13 residues. CDR3 sequence reads: CASSILGGNEQFF. For the CDR3, the DNA is TGTGCCAGCAGTATCCTAGGGGGCAATGAGCAGTTCTTC. Supplemented by reference TRBV2 and TRBJ2-1, the full variable domain reads EPEVTQTPSHQVTQMGQEVILRCVPISNHLYFYWYRQILGQKVEFLVSFYNNEISEKSEIFDDQFSVERPDGSNFTLKIRSTKLEDSAMYFCASSILGGNEQFFGPGTRLTVL.

The chain is built from TRBV4-3 and TRBJ2-2, with D unclear. Per germline, CDR1 LGHNA and CDR2 YSLEER. The CDR3 is 16 residues long. V gave up 0 bases and J gave up 1 base, with 9 bases separating them. In nucleotides, the CDR3 is TGCGCCAGCAGCCAAGAACCGATCAGGAACACCGGGGAGCTGTTTTTT. It encodes CASSQEPIRNTGELFF.

The rearrangement joins TRBV20-1 to TRBJ2-1; D remains ambiguous. The length of the CDR3 is 17 residues. Trimming shortened V by 3 bases and J by 2 bases, and 20 bases separated the two germline ends. Looked up from germline, CDR1 is DFQATT and CDR2 is SNEGSKA (reference sequence). In DNA, the CDR3 is TGCAGTGCTAGTTCCCGGTACGGTCAATCAACCTACAATGAGCAGTTCTTC. Residues: CSASSRYGQSTYNEQFF.

Only one count was recorded for this clonotype. The chain combines TRBV20-1 with TRBJ2-1, with D perhaps TRBD2 (5 bases). Germline V lookup: CDR1 DFQATT, CDR2 SNEGSKA (reference sequence). V was trimmed by 1 base and J by 0 bases, leaving 10 bases between them. The CDR3 is 15 residues long. The CDR3 DNA sequence: TGCAGTGCTAGAGCGGGGTTTAGCTCCTACAATGAGCAGTTCTTC. Amino acid sequence: CSARAGFSSYNEQFF.

This CDR3 is CSARDSRGIYEQYF. In DNA, the CDR3 is TGCAGTGCTAGGGACTCGAGGGGTATCTACGAGCAGTACTTC. The rearrangement uses TRBV20-1 and TRBJ2-7, with D perhaps being TRBD1 or TRBD2 (5 bases each). Germline V lookup: CDR1 DFQATT, CDR2 SNEGSKA (reference sequence). V dropped 3 bases and J dropped 3 bases, with 15 bases sitting between them. The CDR3 is made up of 14 amino acids.

This chain joins TRBV5-1 and TRBJ2-1; D is perhaps TRBD1 (6 bases). Per germline, CDR1 SGHRS and CDR2 YFSETQ. The ends were cut back, 4 bases at V and 5 bases at J, with 16 bases in the middle. CDR3 length: 15 residues. The CDR3 is CASSIAGTLNNEQFF. CDR3 nucleotides: TGCGCCAGCAGCATTGCCGGGACACTCAACAATGAGCAGTTCTTC.

This sequence joins TRBV9 and TRBJ2-7; 9 bases line up with TRBD1. This CDR3 has 14 residues. V dropped 4 bases and J dropped 4; count of bases not matched to a gene: 6. Germline V gene data show CDR1 as SGDLS and CDR2 as YYNGEE. The CDR3 here is CASSPGQGAYEQYF. In nucleotides, the CDR3 is TGTGCCAGCAGCCCGGGACAGGGTGCGTACGAGCAGTACTTC.

This clonotype is a singleton in its sample. The chain is built from TRBV11-1 and TRBJ2-1, with 8 bases lining up with TRBD2. CDR1 is SGHAT and CDR2 is FQDESV in the germline V gene (reference sequence). The CDR3 length is 15 residues. V lost 5 bases and J lost 5; bases outside the gene matches: 8. As DNA, the CDR3 is TGTGCCAGCAGCCCAAATAGCGGGGTCGACAATGAGCAGTTCTTC. This codes for CASSPNSGVDNEQFF.

The rearrangement links TRBV6-5 to TRBJ2-1; D may be TRBD1 (6 bases). Germline V gene data show CDR1 as MNHEY and CDR2 as SVGAGI. V lost 6 bases and J 2 bases, leaving 14 bases between the germline ends. The CDR3 covers 15 residues. Here the CDR3 reads CASRNGGGPYNEQFF. The CDR3 DNA reads TGTGCCAGCAGAAACGGTGGGGGCCCCTACAATGAGCAGTTCTTC.

The chain couples TRBV20-1 to TRBJ2-1, with TRBD2 matching over 10 bases. Trimming removed 5 bases from V and 7 bases from J; junction bases left unmatched: 11. The germline V gene has CDR1 DFQATT and CDR2 SNEGSKA (reference sequence). The CDR3 loop spans 15 amino acids. The CDR3 reads CSAGDSGGAGNEQFF. The CDR3 region has the DNA TGCAGTGCTGGGGACAGCGGGGGGGCTGGGAATGAGCAGTTCTTC.

The chain carries TRBV11-2 and TRBJ2-1; 9 bases match TRBD2. With 4 bases clipped from V and 7 bases from J, the junction kept 8 bases outside the gene matches. The CDR3 spans 15 residues. Germline lookup yields CDR1 SGHAT and CDR2 FQNNGV. CDR3 residues: CASSSLAGSGNEQFF. CDR3 DNA: TGTGCCAGCAGCTCGCTAGCGGGGTCTGGGAATGAGCAGTTCTTC.

This rearrangement joins TRBV2 to TRBJ1-5; possible D gene TRBD1, 5 bases. The V gene's germline CDR1 is SNHLY and CDR2 FYNNEI. The CDR3 loop spans 14 amino acids. Trimming took 9 bases from V and 0 from J, leaving 12 bases between them. CDR3 sequence reads: CARSGDFSNQPQHF. Written as DNA, the CDR3 is TGTGCCAGGTCCGGGGACTTTAGCAATCAGCCCCAGCATTTT.

J is TRBJ2-5 and V is TRBV20-1, with 7 bases aligning to TRBD1. CDR3 length equals 15 residues. CDR1 and CDR2 from the germline V gene are DFQATT and SNEGSKA (reference sequence). V was clipped by 6 bases and J by 4 bases; unmatched bases: 14. This CDR3 is CSAGYIRPGGETQYF. CDR3 nucleotides: TGCAGTGCAGGCTACATCAGACCAGGGGGAGAGACCCAGTACTTC.

The sample holds one count of this clonotype. The J gene is TRBJ2-1, the V gene TRBV7-3; weak D call: TRBD2 (5 bases). V lost 3 bases to trimming and J lost 8 bases, with 14 bases between them. The CDR3 totals 14 residues. Germline V gene data show CDR1 as SGHTA and CDR2 as FQGTGA. CDR3 in amino acids: CASSLWENSDEQFF. DNA for the CDR3: TGTGCCAGCAGCTTGTGGGAGAATTCAGATGAGCAGTTCTTC.

The chain carries TRBV28 and TRBJ1-2; no definite D call. The CDR3 has 11 residues. V was cut by 4 bases and J by 4 bases, with 4 bases left in between. The germline CDR1 and CDR2 sequences are MDHEN and SYDVKM. The CDR3 region is CASSWTYGYTF. CDR3 bases: TGTGCCAGCAGTTGGACCTATGGCTACACCTTC.